The next 23 T cell receptor beta chains were all read from a single sample in a study of control samples from healthy donors and cancer patients. Some clones are missing from TCRdb's copy, which holds only in-frame ones; the method was immunoSEQ multiplex PCR. The sample holds about 94,000 clones, approximately 90% seen once. What was sequenced was blood. Source of these receptors: a woman between 18 and 30 years old in good health.

Only a few counts were recorded for this clone. Distinct nucleotide sequences in the sample also encode this CDR3. The rearrangement uses TRBV19 and TRBJ2-3; the match to TRBD2 covers 7 bases. The V gene's germline CDR1 is LNHDA and CDR2 SQIVND (reference sequence). V shed 8 bases, J shed 8 bases, and the junction held 13 bases outside the gene matches. The CDR3 is 14 amino acids. CDR3: CASSKGGGGGTQYF. CDR3 in DNA: TGTGCCAGTTCGAAGGGCGGGGGTGGAGGTACGCAGTATTTT.

This clone turned up a few times. The chain links TRBV5-1 to TRBJ1-2; D not resolved. This CDR3 comprises 14 residues. V was cut by 0 bases and J by 0 bases, with 6 bases left in between. Germline values: CDR1 SGHRS, CDR2 YFSETQ. The CDR3 region is CASSLDRANYGYTF. CDR3 DNA sequence: TGCGCCAGCAGCTTGGACAGAGCTAACTATGGCTACACCTTC.

Remarks on this clone: One end of the junction fails to match germline, which may point to a read error. The chain carries TRBV19 and TRBJ1-2, with D possibly being TRBD1 (5 bases). Germline V CDR1 and CDR2: LNHDA, SQIVND (reference sequence). The CDR3 extends over 14 amino acids. This CDR3 reads CASSIGAIRRDAAF. As DNA, the CDR3 is TGTGCCAGTAGTATAGGGGCTATTCGTCGGGACGCGGCCTTC.

This chain connects TRBV5-1 to TRBJ1-2; D possibly corresponds to TRBD1 (6 bases). The germline CDR1 and CDR2 sequences are SGHRS and YFSETQ. CDR3 size: 13 residues. The ends were cut back, 6 bases at V and 8 bases at J, with 17 bases in the middle. CDR3 protein: CASTRAGDGGYTF. The CDR3 bases are TGCGCCAGCACCAGGGCAGGGGACGGCGGCTACACCTTC. The variable domain in full, completed from reference TRBV5-1 and TRBJ1-2, reads KAGVTQTPRYLIKTRGQQVTLSCSPISGHRSVSWYQQTPGQGLQFLFEYFSETQRNKGNFPGRFSGRQFSNSRSEMNVSTLELGDSALYLCASTRAGDGGYTFGSGTRLTVV.

The chain joins TRBV27 to TRBJ1-1; the D is unclear. This CDR3 contains 13 residues. CDR1 is MNHEY and CDR2 is SMNVEV in the germline V gene (reference sequence). Trimming took off 6 bases at V and 1 base at J, with 9 bases between the two ends. The CDR3, as DNA: TGTGCCAGCAGCTTAACTTCGAACACTGAAGCTTTCTTT. It yields the protein CASSLTSNTEAFF.

The chain employs TRBV5-1 and TRBJ1-1; weak D call: TRBD1 (5 bases). Germline CDR1 reads SGHRS; CDR2 reads YFSETQ. The V gene lost 1 base and the J gene lost 4 bases, with 11 bases spanning the gap. The CDR3 sequence is 14 residues long. CDR3 in amino acids: CASSLLGGSTEAFF. CDR3 nucleotide sequence: TGCGCCAGCAGCTTGCTCGGGGGATCCACTGAAGCTTTCTTT.

The J gene is TRBJ1-2, the V gene TRBV6-5; perhaps TRBD1 as D (5 bases). The V and J ends lost 5 bases and 4 bases respectively, with 14 bases between them. The CDR3 has 14 amino acids. Germline lookup yields CDR1 MNHEY and CDR2 SVGAGI. The CDR3 DNA reads as TGTGCCAGCAGTAAGTTTGGGGGAGTCTATGGCTACACCTTC. Translating it yields CASSKFGGVYGYTF.

The genes are TRBV27 and TRBJ2-3; TRBD2 matches at 11 bases. This CDR3 is 16 amino acids long. After removal of 1 base from V and 6 bases from J, the junction contained 6 bases not matched to a gene. CDR1 is MNHEY, CDR2 SMNVEV, per germline (reference sequence). The CDR3 loop reads CASSLWSSGGLDTQYF. As DNA, the CDR3 is TGTGCCAGCAGTTTATGGTCTAGCGGGGGGTTGGATACGCAGTATTTT.

This clone appeared a single time. The sample carries other DNA sequences with the same CDR3. The chain recombines TRBV18 with TRBJ1-3; unclear D gene. Germline-derived CDR1 and CDR2 are KGHSH and LQKENI. CDR3 length: 14 residues. V gave up 2 bases and J gave up 0 bases, with 5 bases separating them. The CDR3 spells CASSPDGSGNTIYF. The CDR3 region has the DNA TGTGCCAGCTCACCAGACGGCTCTGGAAACACCATATATTTT.

The table lists this clone with a few counts. The chain links TRBV2 to TRBJ1-2, with a tentative D call TRBD1 (5 bases). Germline V gives CDR1 SNHLY, CDR2 FYNNEI. The CDR3 loop spans 15 amino acids. V was clipped by 2 bases and J by 2 bases, with 12 bases between them. The CDR3 here is CASSEQVTENYGYTF. The CDR3 bases are TGTGCCAGCAGTGAACAAGTGACAGAGAACTATGGCTACACCTTC.

The V and J genes are TRBV19 and TRBJ1-2; no clear D. CDR1 is LNHDA and CDR2 is SQIVND in the germline V gene (reference sequence). The V end was cut by 4 bases, the J end by 11 bases, with 20 bases between. This CDR3 contains 14 residues. CDR3 DNA: TGTGCCAGTAGTACTTATAACCCGGTCGGTTCGTACACCTTC. This gives the protein CASSTYNPVGSYTF.

The gene calls are TRBV20-1 and TRBJ2-7, with no clear D. V gave up 5 bases and J gave up 3 bases, with 5 bases separating them. The CDR3 runs 10 residues. The germline CDR1 and CDR2 sequences are DFQATT and SNEGSKA (reference sequence). The CDR3 spells CSAENYEQYF. The CDR3 coding sequence is TGCAGTGCTGAGAACTACGAGCAGTACTTC.

The rearrangement links TRBV27 to TRBJ1-1; D unclear. V shed 6 bases and J shed 2 bases, with 4 bases lying between them. Germline CDR1 and CDR2: MNHEY and SMNVEV (reference sequence). The length of the CDR3 is 11 residues. The CDR3 coding sequence is TGTGCCAGCAGCCTCAACACTGAAGCTTTCTTT. Residues: CASSLNTEAFF.

This clone was observed a single time. The chain employs TRBV6-5 and TRBJ1-1; D unclear. CDR1 and CDR2 from the germline V gene are MNHEY and SVGAGI. V gave up 7 bases and J gave up 5 bases, with 14 bases separating them. The CDR3 is 13 amino acids. Here the CDR3 reads CASTRPGWTEAFF. CDR3 DNA sequence: TGTGCCAGCACCAGACCCGGGTGGACTGAAGCTTTCTTT.

The rearrangement joins TRBV4-1 to TRBJ2-7, with TRBD2 as a possible D gene (5 bases). The CDR3 loop spans 17 amino acids. CDR1 MGHRA and CDR2 YSYEKL come from the germline V gene. The V and J ends lost 0 bases and 4 bases respectively, with 19 bases between them. CDR3 nucleotide sequence: TGCGCCAGCAGCCAAGATAACTCGAGACCCCGAGGGTACGAGCAGTACTTC. Its translation is CASSQDNSRPRGYEQYF.

This clone appeared a few times. The J gene is TRBJ1-2, the V gene TRBV4-2; 9 bases agree with TRBD1. The CDR3 covers 14 residues. In germline, CDR1 is LGHNA, CDR2 YNFKEQ. With V trimmed by 4 bases and J by 6 bases, 6 bases remained unmatched. CDR3 region: CASSPTGGRDGYTF. CDR3 DNA sequence: TGTGCCAGCAGCCCCACAGGGGGCAGAGATGGCTACACCTTC.

This chain connects TRBV6-1 to TRBJ1-2; no clear D gene. The CDR3 runs 14 residues. Germline CDR1 reads MNHNS; CDR2 reads SASEGT. Trimming stripped 2 bases from V and 8 bases from J, with 15 bases between. The CDR3 region has the DNA TGTGCCAGCAGTGAACTGGGCAACCCTAACGGCTACACCTTC. This translates into CASSELGNPNGYTF.

In this sample, this clone turned up once. One end of the junction fails to match germline, which may point to a read error. This rearrangement joins TRBV4-1 to TRBJ1-1; D call uncertain. The CDR3 is 12 residues long. In germline, CDR1 is MGHRA, CDR2 YSYEKL. The CDR3 sequence is CASSRMNAEAFF. The CDR3 nucleotides read TGCGCCAGCAGCCGGATGAACGCTGAAGCTTTCTTT.

J is TRBJ2-4 and V is TRBV7-9; 7 bases align to TRBD1. Trimming at V came to 2 bases and at J to 9 bases, leaving 4 bases not matched to a gene. This CDR3 comprises 13 residues. Per germline, CDR1 SEHNR and CDR2 FQNEAQ (reference sequence). CDR3 amino acids: CASSLRDSSIQYF. The CDR3 nucleotides are TGTGCCAGCAGCTTAAGGGACAGCAGCATTCAGTACTTC.

The table lists this clone with a count of one. The chain links TRBV18 to TRBJ1-3; no clear D. V was clipped by 2 bases and J by 0 bases, with 8 bases between them. Germline-derived CDR1 and CDR2 are KGHSH and LQKENI. This CDR3 region has 15 residues. The CDR3 nucleotides read TGTGCCAGCTCACCAGGGAGCCTCTCTGGAAACACCATATATTTT. This sequence encodes CASSPGSLSGNTIYF.

The chain combines TRBV5-4 with TRBJ1-2; no definite D call. This CDR3 is 15 amino acids long. V lost 2 bases, J lost 4 bases, and 15 bases lay in between. The germline V gene encodes CDR1 SGHNT and CDR2 YYREEE (reference sequence). In DNA, the CDR3 is TGTGCCAGCAGCTTTCCGGAACAGATTTCCTATGGCTACACCTTC. This codes for CASSFPEQISYGYTF.

The chain carries TRBV5-1 and TRBJ2-2; 8 bases match TRBD2. This CDR3 has 15 amino acids. V dropped 2 bases and J dropped 4; count of bases not matched to a gene: 4. Germline-derived CDR1 and CDR2 are SGHRS and YFSETQ. The CDR3 protein is CASSFGGATTGELFF. DNA for the CDR3: TGCGCCAGCAGCTTCGGGGGGGCCACCACCGGGGAGCTGTTTTTT.

This chain uses TRBV14 with TRBJ1-1; D might be TRBD1 (5 bases). Germline-derived CDR1 and CDR2 are SGHDN and FVKESK. Trimming took 1 base from V and 6 from J, leaving 9 bases between them. The CDR3 sequence is 13 residues long. CDR3 sequence reads: CASSQGLGAEAFF. The CDR3 coding sequence is TGTGCCAGCAGCCAAGGTCTGGGGGCTGAAGCTTTCTTT. Based on the CDR3 plus reference TRBV14 and TRBJ1-1, the full variable domain is EAGVTQFPSHSVIEKGQTVTLRCDPISGHDNLYWYRRVMGKEIKFLLHFVKESKQDESGMPNNRFLAERTGGTYSTLKVQPAELEDSGVYFCASSQGLGAEAFFGQGTRLTVV.